This section outlines one TCR beta chain sequence together with its context. Its antigen remains unknown. Method: immunoSEQ multiplex PCR; TCRdb's copy keeps in-frame clones and lacks some. The data hold roughly 17,000 clones, with approximately 84% observed a single time. The data are from a study of OX40 agonist ivuxolimab in advanced cancers. Overall study context: Patients receiving dose escalation had hepatocellular carcinoma, melanoma, renal cell or head and neck cancer. The study, taken as a whole, reports: Clonal expansion from baseline to week 6 occurred in both CD4+ and CD8+ T cells.

V lost 8 bases and J lost 6, with 19 bases in between. CDR3 length: 14 residues. Germline assignment: CDR1 MNHNS and CDR2 SASEGT. Sequences were derived from CD4+ or CD8+ T cells sorted from blood, sampled in a trial of the OX40 agonist ivuxolimab. The sequence was collected from an adult with an advanced solid tumor such as melanoma, head and neck, liver or kidney cancer. The chain recombines TRBV6-1 with TRBJ1-2, with a possible D match to TRBD1 (5 bases). DNA for the CDR3: TGTGCCAGCGCATGGGGGACCGTGACGGATGGCTACACCTTC. Protein: CASAWGTVTDGYTF.